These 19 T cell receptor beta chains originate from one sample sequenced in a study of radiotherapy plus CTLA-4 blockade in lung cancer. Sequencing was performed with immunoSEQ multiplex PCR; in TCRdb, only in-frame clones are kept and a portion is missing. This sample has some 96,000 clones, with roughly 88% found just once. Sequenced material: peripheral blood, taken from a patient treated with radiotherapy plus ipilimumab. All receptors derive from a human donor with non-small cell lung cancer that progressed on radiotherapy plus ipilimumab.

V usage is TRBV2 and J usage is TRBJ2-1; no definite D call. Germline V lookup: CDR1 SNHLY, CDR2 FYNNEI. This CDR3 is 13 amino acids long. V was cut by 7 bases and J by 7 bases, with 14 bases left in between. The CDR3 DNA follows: TGTGCCAGCACTATAAGACCGGAGAATGAGCAGTTCTTC. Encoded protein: CASTIRPENEQFF.

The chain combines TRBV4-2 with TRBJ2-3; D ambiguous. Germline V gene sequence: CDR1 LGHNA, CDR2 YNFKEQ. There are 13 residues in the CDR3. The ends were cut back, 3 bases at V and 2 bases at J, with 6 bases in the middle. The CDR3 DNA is TGTGCCAGCAGCCAGGATTTCACAGATACGCAGTATTTT. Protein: CASSQDFTDTQYF.

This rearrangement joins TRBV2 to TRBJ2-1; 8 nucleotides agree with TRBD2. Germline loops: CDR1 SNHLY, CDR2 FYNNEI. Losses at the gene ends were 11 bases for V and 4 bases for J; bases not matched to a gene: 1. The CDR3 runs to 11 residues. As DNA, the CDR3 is TGTGCCGGCGGGGGGTACAATGAGCAGTTCTTC. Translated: CAGGGYNEQFF.

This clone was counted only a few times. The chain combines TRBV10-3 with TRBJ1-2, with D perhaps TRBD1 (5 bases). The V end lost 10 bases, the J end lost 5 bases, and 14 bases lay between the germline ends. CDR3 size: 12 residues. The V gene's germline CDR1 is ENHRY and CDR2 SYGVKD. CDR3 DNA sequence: TGTGCCACCACGCAGGGTGGATATGGCTACACCTTC. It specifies CATTQGGYGYTF.

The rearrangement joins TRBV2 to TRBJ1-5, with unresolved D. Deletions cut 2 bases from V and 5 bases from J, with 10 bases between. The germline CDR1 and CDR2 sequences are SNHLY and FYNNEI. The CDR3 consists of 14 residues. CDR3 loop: CASSESAIYQPQHF. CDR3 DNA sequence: TGTGCCAGCAGTGAATCTGCCATTTATCAGCCCCAGCATTTT. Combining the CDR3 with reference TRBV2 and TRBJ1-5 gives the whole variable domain EPEVTQTPSHQVTQMGQEVILRCVPISNHLYFYWYRQILGQKVEFLVSFYNNEISEKSEIFDDQFSVERPDGSNFTLKIRSTKLEDSAMYFCASSESAIYQPQHFGDGTRLSIL.

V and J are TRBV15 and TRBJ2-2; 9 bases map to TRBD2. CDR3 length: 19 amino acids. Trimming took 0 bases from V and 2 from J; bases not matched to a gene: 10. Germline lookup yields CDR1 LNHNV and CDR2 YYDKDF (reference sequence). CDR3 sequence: CATSRDLPGLAKNTGELFF. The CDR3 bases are TGTGCCACCAGCAGAGATCTACCCGGACTAGCGAAAAACACCGGGGAGCTGTTTTTT.

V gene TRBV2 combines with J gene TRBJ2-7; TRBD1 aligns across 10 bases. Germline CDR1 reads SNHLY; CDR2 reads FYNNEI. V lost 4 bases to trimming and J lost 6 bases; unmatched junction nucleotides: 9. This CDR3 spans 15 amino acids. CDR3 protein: CASSASRQGASEQYF. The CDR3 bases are TGTGCCAGCAGTGCCAGTAGACAGGGGGCCTCCGAGCAGTACTTC.

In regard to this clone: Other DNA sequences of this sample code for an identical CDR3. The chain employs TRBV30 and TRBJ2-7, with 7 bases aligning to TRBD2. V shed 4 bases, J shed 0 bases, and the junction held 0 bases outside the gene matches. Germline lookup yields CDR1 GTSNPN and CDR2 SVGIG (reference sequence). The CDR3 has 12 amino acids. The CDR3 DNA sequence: TGTGCCTGGACTAGCGGCTCCTACGAGCAGTACTTC. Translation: CAWTSGSYEQYF.

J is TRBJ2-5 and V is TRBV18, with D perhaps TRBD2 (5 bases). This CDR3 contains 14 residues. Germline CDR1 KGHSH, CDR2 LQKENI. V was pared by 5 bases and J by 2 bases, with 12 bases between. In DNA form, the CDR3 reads TGTGCCAGCTCAGCTTCCGGGGTACAAGAGACCCAGTACTTC. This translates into CASSASGVQETQYF.

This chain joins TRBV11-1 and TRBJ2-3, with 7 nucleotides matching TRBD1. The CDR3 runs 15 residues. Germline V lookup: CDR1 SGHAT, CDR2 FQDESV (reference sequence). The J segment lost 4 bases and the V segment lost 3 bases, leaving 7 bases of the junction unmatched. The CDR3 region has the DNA TGTGCCAGCAGCTTCGGTCAGGGGGACGCAGATACGCAGTATTTT. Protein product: CASSFGQGDADTQYF.

The CDR3 spells CASSPTRGPHNEQFF. The CDR3 bases are TGTGCCAGCAGCCCTACTAGGGGACCGCACAATGAGCAGTTCTTC. This chain links TRBV7-3 with TRBJ2-1; perhaps D is TRBD1 or TRBD2 (5 bases each). V was pared by 5 bases and J by 5 bases, with 16 bases between. CDR3 length: 15 residues. The germline V gene has CDR1 SGHTA and CDR2 FQGTGA.

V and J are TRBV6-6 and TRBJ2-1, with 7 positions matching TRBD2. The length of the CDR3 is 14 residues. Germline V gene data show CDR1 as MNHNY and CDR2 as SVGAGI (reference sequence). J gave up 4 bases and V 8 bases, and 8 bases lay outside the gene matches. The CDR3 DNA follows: TGTGCCAGCGACCGGGGGGTTAGGTACAATGAGCAGTTCTTC. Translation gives CASDRGVRYNEQFF.

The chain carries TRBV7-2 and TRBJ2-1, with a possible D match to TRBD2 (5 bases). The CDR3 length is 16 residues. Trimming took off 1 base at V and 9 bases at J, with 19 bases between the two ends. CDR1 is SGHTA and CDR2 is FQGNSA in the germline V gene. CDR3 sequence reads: CASSLVAFPGSVEQFF. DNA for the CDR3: TGTGCCAGCAGCTTAGTAGCCTTCCCGGGGTCCGTTGAGCAGTTCTTC.

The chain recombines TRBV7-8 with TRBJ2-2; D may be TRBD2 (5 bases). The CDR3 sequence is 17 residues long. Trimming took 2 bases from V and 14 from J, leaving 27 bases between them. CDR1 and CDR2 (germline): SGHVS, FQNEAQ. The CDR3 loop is CASSLSGGAGALGILFF. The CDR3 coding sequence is TGTGCCAGCAGCTTATCAGGCGGAGCCGGCGCACTCGGGATACTGTTTTTT.

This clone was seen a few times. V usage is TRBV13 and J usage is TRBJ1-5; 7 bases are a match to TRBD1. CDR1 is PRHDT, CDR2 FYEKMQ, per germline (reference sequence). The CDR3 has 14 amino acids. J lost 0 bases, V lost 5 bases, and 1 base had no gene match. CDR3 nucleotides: TGTGCCAGCAGCAACAGGGGTAGCAATCAGCCCCAGCATTTT. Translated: CASSNRGSNQPQHF. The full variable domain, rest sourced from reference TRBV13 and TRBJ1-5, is AAGVIQSPRHLIKEKRETATLKCYPIPRHDTVYWYQQGPGQDPQFLISFYEKMQSDKGSIPDRFSAQQFSDYHSELNMSSLELGDSALYFCASSNRGSNQPQHFGDGTRLSIL.

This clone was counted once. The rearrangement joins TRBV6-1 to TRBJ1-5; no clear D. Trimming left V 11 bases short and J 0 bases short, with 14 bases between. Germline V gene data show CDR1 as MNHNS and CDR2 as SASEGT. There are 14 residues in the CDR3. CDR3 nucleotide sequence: TGTGCCTCGGCTCGATTCTATAGCAATCAGCCCCAGCATTTT. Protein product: CASARFYSNQPQHF.

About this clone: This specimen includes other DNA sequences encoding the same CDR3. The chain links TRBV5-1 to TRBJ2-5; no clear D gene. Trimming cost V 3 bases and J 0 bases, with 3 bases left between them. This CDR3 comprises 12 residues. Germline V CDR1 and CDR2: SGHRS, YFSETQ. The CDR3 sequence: CASSSNQETQYF. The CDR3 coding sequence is TGCGCCAGCAGCTCAAACCAAGAGACCCAGTACTTC. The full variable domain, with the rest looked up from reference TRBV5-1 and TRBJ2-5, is KAGVTQTPRYLIKTRGQQVTLSCSPISGHRSVSWYQQTPGQGLQFLFEYFSETQRNKGNFPGRFSGRQFSNSRSEMNVSTLELGDSALYLCASSSNQETQYFGPGTRLLVL.

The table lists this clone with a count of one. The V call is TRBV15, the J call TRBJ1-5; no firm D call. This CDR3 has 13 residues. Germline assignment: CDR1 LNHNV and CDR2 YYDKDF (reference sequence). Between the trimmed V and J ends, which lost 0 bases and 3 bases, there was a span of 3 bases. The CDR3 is CATSRDPNQPQHF. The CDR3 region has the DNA TGTGCCACCAGCAGAGATCCCAATCAGCCCCAGCATTTT.

The CDR3 here is CVSATNYGYTF. The CDR3 nucleotides read TGTGTCAGTGCTACTAACTATGGCTACACCTTC. The chain has TRBV7-9 and TRBJ1-2; D unclear. The CDR3 sequence is 11 residues long. Looked up from germline, CDR1 is SEHNR and CDR2 is FQNEAQ (reference sequence).